The clone carrying this TCR beta chain was counted at least ten times. No antigen is known for it. Germline CDR1 is LGHDT and CDR2 is YNNKEL (reference sequence). The CDR3 totals 15 residues. V was pared by 4 bases and J by 11 bases, with 21 bases between. Amplification of TCR beta CDR3 regions used RNA as the template. The HTBI set primed first-round TCR CDR3 RT-PCR. TCRdb re-analysed the multiplex PCR reads in MiXCR, keeping a single row per CDR3 protein. The sample yields some 300,000 distinct CDR3 sequences, roughly 13% seen once. The data belong to a study of T cells in Graves' hyperthyroidism and ophthalmopathy. General study results and limits: Blood also contained most expanded thyroid clonotypes above 0.001.

The sample was blood. The TCR comes from a woman in her forties with Graves' hyperthyroidism. This chain uses TRBV3-1 with TRBJ1-5, with D perhaps matching TRBD1 (5 bases). The CDR3 loop reads CASSPGTEVQEAQHF. The CDR3 bases are TGTGCCAGCAGCCCAGGGACCGAAGTACAGGAAGCCCAGCATTTT. Combining the CDR3 with reference TRBV3-1 and TRBJ1-5 gives the whole variable domain DTAVSQTPKYLVTQMGNDKSIKCEQNLGHDTMYWYKQDSKKFLKIMFSYNNKELIINETVPNRFSPKSPDKAHLNLHINSLELGDSAVYFCASSPGTEVQEAQHFGDGTRLSIL.